The entry below gives a single TCR beta chain sequence along with its context. This sample is part of a study of blood T cell repertoires in COVID-19. Study at large: PBMCs, B-cell-depleted T cells, or T cells were the source of the cDNA or gDNA that made up the material.

The ends lost 6 bases at V and 4 bases at J; junction bases unmatched: 4. CDR3 length equals 13 residues. Authors' methods: Estimates of nucleated cell counts were drawn from the amplification of reference gene primers. Here immunoSEQ multiplex PCR was the method, and the copy in TCRdb shows in-frame clones only, minus some. Clone size and the V and J calls come from that table; the DNA yielded D and trimming. The profile covers a few hundred thousand clones, with approximately 84% appearing a single time and 1.9% taken by the ten largest. The TCR sequence derives from a man in his forties or fifties with active or convalescent COVID-19. What was sequenced was peripheral blood. The rearrangement links TRBV12-3 or TRBV12-4 to TRBJ1-1; 8 bases are a match to TRBD1. The CDR3 here is CASRYTGGTEAFF. CDR3 sequence (DNA): TGTGCCAGCAGGTACACAGGGGGCACTGAAGCTTTCTTT.